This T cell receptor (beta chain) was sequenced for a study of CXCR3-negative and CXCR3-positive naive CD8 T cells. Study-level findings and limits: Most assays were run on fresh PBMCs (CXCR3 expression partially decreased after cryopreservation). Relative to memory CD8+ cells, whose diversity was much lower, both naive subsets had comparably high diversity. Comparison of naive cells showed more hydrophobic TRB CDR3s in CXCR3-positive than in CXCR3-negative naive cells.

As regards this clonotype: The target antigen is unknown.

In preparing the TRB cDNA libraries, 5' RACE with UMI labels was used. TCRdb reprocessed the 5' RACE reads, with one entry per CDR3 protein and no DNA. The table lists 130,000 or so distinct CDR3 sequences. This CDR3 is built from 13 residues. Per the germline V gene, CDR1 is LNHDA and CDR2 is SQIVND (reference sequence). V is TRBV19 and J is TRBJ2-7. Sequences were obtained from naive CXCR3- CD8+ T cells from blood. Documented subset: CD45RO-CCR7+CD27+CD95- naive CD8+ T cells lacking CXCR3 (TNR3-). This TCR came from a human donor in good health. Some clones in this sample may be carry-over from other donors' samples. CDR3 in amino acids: CASSNIGSYEQYF.